This T cell receptor beta chain was documented in a study of blood T cell repertoires in COVID-19. Unmatched junction bases numbered 8, after V lost 0 bases and J lost 10 bases. Germline lookup yields CDR1 PRHDT and CDR2 FYEKMQ (reference sequence). There are 14 residues in the CDR3. The assay was immunoSEQ multiplex PCR, and TCRdb's table has in-frame clones only and misses some. In the table there are approximately 67,000 clones, approximately 88% of which are singletons. This clone was found a few times. V and J are TRBV13 and TRBJ1-1, with 7 bases identical to TRBD1. The sequencing input was peripheral blood. This TCR was recovered from a woman older than 75 with acute or convalescent COVID-19. In DNA form, the CDR3 reads TGTGCCAGCAGCTTAGGGACCCGACAGGGAGGAGCTTTCTTT. Translation gives CASSLGTRQGGAFF.